The 9 T cell receptor beta chains given below trace back to one sample, sequenced in a study of blood T cell repertoires in COVID-19 (dated by TCRdb to the early 2020s). The method behind the library was the immunoSEQ multiplex PCR assay. TCRdb provides this immuneACCESS table in a form limited to in-frame rearrangements. Some clones are lacking; in checked studies, under half of them reflect an unresolved V gene, and why the rest are absent is not known. This sample has roughly 100,000 clones in its table, and about four fifths of those were observed once. The ten most abundant clones make up 3.5% to 5% of the sample. Material for sequencing was peripheral blood. Receptors originate from a human donor in a cohort sampled during active COVID-19.

The chain uses TRBV24-1 and TRBJ2-6; 7 bases align to TRBD1. The CDR3 is made up of 16 amino acids. Germline values: CDR1 KGHDR, CDR2 SFDVKD. Trimming cost V 9 bases and J 0 bases; bases outside gene matches: 7. The CDR3 loop is CATQDRPRSGANVLTF. The CDR3 nucleotides read TGTGCCACCCAGGACAGGCCCCGCTCTGGGGCCAACGTCCTGACTTTC.

The J gene is TRBJ2-5, the V gene TRBV7-2, with D possibly matching TRBD2 (7 bases). The CDR3 has 15 residues. Germline V gene sequence: CDR1 SGHTA, CDR2 FQGNSA. Trimming pared 0 bases from V and 4 bases from J, leaving 12 bases between. The CDR3 spells CASSLAGGRVETQYF. CDR3 coding DNA: TGTGCCAGCAGCTTAGCCGGGGGGCGAGTAGAGACCCAGTACTTC.

This chain uses TRBV19 with TRBJ2-7, with 9 bases aligning to TRBD1. This CDR3 is built from 12 residues. Germline loops: CDR1 LNHDA, CDR2 SQIVND (reference sequence). The CDR3 bases are TGTGCTACGGGACAGGGAGTCGGTGAGCAGTACTTC. This gives the protein CATGQGVGEQYF.

This chain connects TRBV5-1 to TRBJ2-1; D is possibly TRBD1 (5 bases). Germline V gene data show CDR1 as SGHRS and CDR2 as YFSETQ. The CDR3 has 12 amino acids. V lost 2 bases, J lost 6 bases, and 6 bases lay in between. CDR3: CASSFQGNEQFF. The CDR3, as DNA: TGCGCCAGCAGCTTTCAGGGCAATGAGCAGTTCTTC.

This chain connects TRBV15 to TRBJ2-7; D remains unclear. The CDR3 is 13 amino acids. V was clipped by 1 base and J by 6 bases, with 10 bases between them. Germline-derived CDR1 and CDR2 are LNHNV and YYDKDF (reference sequence). For the CDR3, the DNA is TGTGCCACCAGCAGAGTATTGGCTTCCGAGCAGTACTTC. This translates into CATSRVLASEQYF.

The J gene is TRBJ1-1, the V gene TRBV7-9; perhaps TRBD1 as D (5 bases). V was clipped by 9 bases and J by 1 base, with 15 bases between them. CDR3 length: 14 residues. Germline V CDR1 and CDR2: SEHNR, FQNEAQ (reference sequence). CDR3 DNA: TGTGCCAGTCATGCCCTGGGGCGGAACACTGAAGCTTTCTTT. Translating gives CASHALGRNTEAFF.

J is TRBJ1-5 and V is TRBV19; no firm D call. The germline V gene encodes CDR1 LNHDA and CDR2 SQIVND (reference sequence). This CDR3 comprises 15 residues. V lost 2 bases and J 3 bases, leaving 11 bases between the germline ends. The CDR3 DNA reads as TGTGCCAGTAGTATACCCCCGAACAACAATCAGCCCCAGCATTTT. Amino acid sequence: CASSIPPNNNQPQHF.

The rearrangement links TRBV5-1 to TRBJ2-5, with D possibly matching TRBD2 (6 bases). The germline gives CDR1 SGHRS, CDR2 YFSETQ. Between the trimmed V and J ends, which lost 2 bases and 2 bases, there was a span of 16 bases. The CDR3 covers 16 residues. CDR3 in amino acids: CASSFPSGGIQETQYF. Here the CDR3 DNA reads TGCGCCAGCAGCTTCCCCTCCGGGGGAATTCAAGAGACCCAGTACTTC.

CDR3 residues: CASSESSSYNSPLHF. CDR3 sequence (DNA): TGCGCCAGCAGTGAGTCTAGCTCCTATAATTCACCCCTCCACTTT. The rearrangement links TRBV10-2 to TRBJ1-6; D is unresolved. The CDR3 is 15 residues long. With 0 bases removed from V and 0 bases from J, the gap between germline ends came to 3 bases. The germline V gene has CDR1 WSHSY and CDR2 SAAADI.